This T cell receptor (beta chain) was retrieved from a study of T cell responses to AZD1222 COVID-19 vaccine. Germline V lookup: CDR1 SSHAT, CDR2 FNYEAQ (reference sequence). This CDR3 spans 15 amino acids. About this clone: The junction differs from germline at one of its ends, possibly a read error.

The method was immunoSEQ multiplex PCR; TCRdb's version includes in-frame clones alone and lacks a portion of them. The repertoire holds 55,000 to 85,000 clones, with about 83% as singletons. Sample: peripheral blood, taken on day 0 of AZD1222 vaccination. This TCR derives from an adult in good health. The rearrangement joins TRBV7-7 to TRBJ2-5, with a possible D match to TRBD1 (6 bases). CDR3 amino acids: CASSPTRAQGETQYF. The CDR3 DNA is TGTGCTAGCAGCCCCACCCGGGCCCAGGGGGAGACCCAGTACTTC.